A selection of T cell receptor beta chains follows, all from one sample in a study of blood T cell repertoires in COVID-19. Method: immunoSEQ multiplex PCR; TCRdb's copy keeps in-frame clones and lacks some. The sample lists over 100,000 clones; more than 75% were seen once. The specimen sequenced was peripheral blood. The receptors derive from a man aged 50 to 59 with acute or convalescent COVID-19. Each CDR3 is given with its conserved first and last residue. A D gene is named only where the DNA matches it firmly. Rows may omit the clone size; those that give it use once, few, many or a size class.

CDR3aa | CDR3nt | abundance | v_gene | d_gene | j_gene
CASSDSRGLPFSTIYF | TGTGCCAGCAGTGATTCGAGGGGGCTTCCCTTTAGCACCATATATTTT | - | TRBV25-1 | TRBD1 | TRBJ1-3
CAISQGAPADTQYF | TGTGCCATCAGTCAGGGGGCGCCCGCAGATACGCAGTATTTT | - | TRBV10-3 | TRBD1 | TRBJ2-3
CASSLAGLNSPLHF | TGTGCCAGCAGTTTGGCAGGGTTAAATTCACCCCTCCACTTT | - | TRBV28 | - | TRBJ1-6
CASRPRTGGGYTF | TGTGCCAGCAGACCACGCACAGGGGGCGGCTACACCTTC | - | TRBV28 | TRBD1 | TRBJ1-2
CASSVSSTDTQYF | TGTGCCAGCAGCGTGTCTAGCACAGATACGCAGTATTTT | - | TRBV9 | - | TRBJ2-3
CASSLEGSRSYEQYF | TGTGCCAGCAGCTTAGAGGGGAGCAGAAGTTACGAGCAGTACTTC | once | TRBV11-3 | - | TRBJ2-7
CATTRNNEQFF | TGTGCCACAACTAGAAATAATGAGCAGTTCTTC | - | TRBV2 | - | TRBJ2-1
CASSVGGGGPYNEQFF | TGTGCCAGCAGCGTAGGGGGCGGGGGCCCCTACAATGAGCAGTTCTTC | - | TRBV9 | - | TRBJ2-1
CASSPPSGGNTGELFF | TGTGCCAGCTCACCACCGTCAGGTGGGAACACCGGGGAGCTGTTTTTT | - | TRBV18 | - | TRBJ2-2
CAWSGTGRSYNEQFF | TGTGCCTGGAGTGGGACAGGCCGCTCCTACAATGAGCAGTTCTTC | - | TRBV30 | TRBD1 | TRBJ2-1
CASSLETGVNQPQHF | TGTGCCAGCAGCCTGGAGACAGGGGTCAATCAGCCCCAGCATTTT | - | TRBV7-2 | TRBD1 | TRBJ1-5
CASSLFKPANVLTF | TGTGCCAGCAGTTTATTCAAGCCTGCCAACGTCCTGACTTTC | - | TRBV6-5 | - | TRBJ2-6
CASSLDRDLTDTQYF | TGTGCCAGCAGCTTAGACAGGGACCTCACAGATACGCAGTATTTT | once | TRBV7-2 | - | TRBJ2-3
CASSEGLAWEQYF | TGTGCCAGCAGTGAAGGTCTAGCGTGGGAGCAGTACTTC | - | TRBV6-1 | - | TRBJ2-7
CASSRQGPDGYTF | TGTGCCAGTAGTCGACAGGGTCCGGATGGCTACACCTTC | - | TRBV19 | TRBD1 | TRBJ1-2
CASSQGAATDTQYF | TGTGCCAGCAGCCAGGGGGCAGCCACAGATACGCAGTATTTT | once | TRBV7-9 | TRBD1 | TRBJ2-3
CASSYAQDGNEQYF | TGTGCCAGCAGTTACGCACAGGACGGCAACGAGCAGTACTTC | few | TRBV6-5 | - | TRBJ2-7
CASSLVGGPYEQYF | TGTGCCAGCAGCTTAGTTGGGGGCCCCTACGAGCAGTACTTC | - | TRBV11-2 | - | TRBJ2-7
CASTNRPGQNSPLHF | TGTGCCAGCACCAACCGTCCGGGACAGAATTCACCCCTCCACTTT | - | TRBV27 | TRBD1 | TRBJ1-6
CASSLGQGARMQYF | TGCGCCAGCAGCTTGGGACAGGGGGCTCGGATGCAGTATTTT | - | TRBV5-1 | TRBD1 | TRBJ2-3
CSVEDIVADSYNEQFF | TGCAGCGTTGAAGATATTGTGGCAGACTCCTACAATGAGCAGTTCTTC | - | TRBV29-1 | - | TRBJ2-1
CASSLEGMGHTGELFF | TGTGCCAGCAGTTTGGAGGGAATGGGTCACACCGGGGAGCTGTTTTTT | once | TRBV27 | - | TRBJ2-2
CASSIVGLGGGYNEQFF | TGTGCCAGTAGTATAGTCGGGTTGGGGGGTGGGTACAATGAGCAGTTCTTC | - | TRBV19 | - | TRBJ2-1
CASSQALGVTDTQYF | TGTGCCAGCAGCCAAGCGCTAGGGGTCACAGATACGCAGTATTTT | few | TRBV3-1/TRBV3-2 | - | TRBJ2-3
CASSPMTPRGTQYF | TGTGCCAGCAGCCCCATGACCCCCCGGGGGACCCAGTACTTC | once | TRBV27 | - | TRBJ2-5
CSAPIGGKAFF | TGCAGTGCTCCCATCGGGGGAAAAGCTTTCTTT | - | TRBV20-1 | - | TRBJ1-1
CASSPDGRGNIQYF | TGTGCCAGCAGTCCGGACGGACGGGGAAACATTCAGTACTTC | - | TRBV28 | - | TRBJ2-4
CASSSLGRDYEQYF | TGTGCCAGCAGCTCCTTAGGGAGGGACTACGAGCAGTACTTC | - | TRBV5-4 | TRBD2 | TRBJ2-7
CASSEAIAGGPRQYF | TGTGCCAGCAGTGAAGCGATAGCGGGAGGGCCGAGGCAGTATTTT | - | TRBV25-1 | TRBD2 | TRBJ2-3
CASSSGTGGGEQYF | TGCGCCAGCAGCTCCGGGACAGGGGGCGGCGAGCAGTACTTC | - | TRBV5-1 | TRBD1 | TRBJ2-7
CASSERGRGSISSYNEQFF | TGTGCCAGCAGTGAAAGAGGCAGGGGGTCTATAAGCTCCTACAATGAGCAGTTCTTC | - | TRBV6-1 | TRBD1 | TRBJ2-1
CASSSTGTGGPDTQYF | TGCGCCAGCAGCTCGACCGGGACAGGGGGCCCAGATACGCAGTATTTT | - | TRBV5-1 | TRBD1 | TRBJ2-3
CASTARRLAGEGEQYF | TGTGCCAGCACCGCGAGGAGACTAGCGGGAGAGGGCGAGCAGTACTTC | - | TRBV2 | TRBD2 | TRBJ2-7
CASSQSRVQTRDNEQFF | TGCGCCAGCAGTCAATCACGAGTCCAGACTCGGGACAATGAGCAGTTCTTC | - | TRBV23-1 | - | TRBJ2-1
CASSVVGTSYNEQFF | TGTGCCAGCAGCGTAGTGGGGACATCCTACAATGAGCAGTTCTTC | - | TRBV9 | - | TRBJ2-1
CASSAGRTAYNEQFF | TGTGCCAGCAGCGCGGGCCGGACAGCCTACAATGAGCAGTTCTTC | - | TRBV5-5 | - | TRBJ2-1
CASGGQGVTSYEQYF | TGTGCCAGCGGGGGACAGGGGGTAACATCCTACGAGCAGTACTTC | - | TRBV6-5 | TRBD1 | TRBJ2-7
CASSEGLWNTIYF | TGTGCCAGCAGCGAGGGACTGTGGAACACCATATATTTT | - | TRBV28 | - | TRBJ1-3
CASRASGGVGTGELFF | TGTGCCAGTCGCGCTAGCGGAGGGGTTGGCACCGGGGAGCTGTTTTTT | - | TRBV27 | TRBD2 | TRBJ2-2
CASSSTGRYGYTF | TGTGCCAGCAGCTCGACAGGTCGCTATGGCTACACCTTC | - | TRBV5-6 | - | TRBJ1-2
CASSYFAGQAGNTIYF | TGTGCCAGCAGTTACTTCGCGGGACAGGCTGGAAACACCATATATTTT | - | TRBV6-2/TRBV6-3 | TRBD1 | TRBJ1-3
CASSKEWRGRGDEQYF | TGTGCCAGCAGCAAGGAGTGGCGGGGAAGGGGCGACGAGCAGTACTTC | - | TRBV21-1 | - | TRBJ2-7
CASSYSNRELFF | TGTGCCAGCAGTTACTCTAACAGGGAGCTGTTTTTT | - | TRBV6-5 | - | TRBJ2-2
CASSKRTGGEYGYTF | TGTGCCAGTAGCAAGCGGACAGGGGGCGAGTATGGCTACACCTTC | - | TRBV19 | TRBD1 | TRBJ1-2
CASSERREEAFF | TGTGCCAGCAGTGAACGGAGAGAAGAAGCTTTCTTT | - | TRBV2 | - | TRBJ1-1
CASRLGGLLSSGANVLTF | TGTGCAAGTCGGTTGGGAGGCCTCCTGAGCTCTGGGGCCAACGTCCTGACTTTC | - | TRBV12-2 | - | TRBJ2-6
CATSREWAYQGNEQFF | TGTGCCACCAGCAGAGAATGGGCTTACCAGGGCAATGAGCAGTTCTTC | - | TRBV15 | - | TRBJ2-1
CASSLNARLAGVYEQFF | TGTGCCAGCAGCTTGAACGCCCGGCTAGCGGGAGTTTATGAGCAGTTCTTC | - | TRBV7-8 | TRBD2 | TRBJ2-1
CASTPASFQETQYF | TGCGCCAGCACCCCAGCGAGCTTCCAAGAGACCCAGTACTTC | - | TRBV5-1 | - | TRBJ2-5
CASSGLAGRTGELFF | TGTGCCAGCAGTGGTCTAGCGGGGCGGACCGGGGAGCTGTTTTTT | - | TRBV2 | TRBD2 | TRBJ2-2